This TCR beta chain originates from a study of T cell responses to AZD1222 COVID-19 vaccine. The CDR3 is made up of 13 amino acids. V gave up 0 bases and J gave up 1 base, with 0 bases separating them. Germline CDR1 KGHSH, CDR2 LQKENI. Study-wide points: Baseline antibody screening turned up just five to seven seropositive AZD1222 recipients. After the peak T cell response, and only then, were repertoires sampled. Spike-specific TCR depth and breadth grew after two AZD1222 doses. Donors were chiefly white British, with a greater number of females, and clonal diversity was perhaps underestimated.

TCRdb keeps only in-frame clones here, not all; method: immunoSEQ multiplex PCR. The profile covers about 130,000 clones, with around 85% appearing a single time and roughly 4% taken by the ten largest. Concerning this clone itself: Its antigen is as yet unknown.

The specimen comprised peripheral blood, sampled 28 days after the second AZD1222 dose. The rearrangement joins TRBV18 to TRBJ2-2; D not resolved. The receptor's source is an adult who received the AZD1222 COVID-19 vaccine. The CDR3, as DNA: TGTGCCAGCTCACCACCGAACACCGGGGAGCTGTTTTTT. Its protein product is CASSPPNTGELFF.